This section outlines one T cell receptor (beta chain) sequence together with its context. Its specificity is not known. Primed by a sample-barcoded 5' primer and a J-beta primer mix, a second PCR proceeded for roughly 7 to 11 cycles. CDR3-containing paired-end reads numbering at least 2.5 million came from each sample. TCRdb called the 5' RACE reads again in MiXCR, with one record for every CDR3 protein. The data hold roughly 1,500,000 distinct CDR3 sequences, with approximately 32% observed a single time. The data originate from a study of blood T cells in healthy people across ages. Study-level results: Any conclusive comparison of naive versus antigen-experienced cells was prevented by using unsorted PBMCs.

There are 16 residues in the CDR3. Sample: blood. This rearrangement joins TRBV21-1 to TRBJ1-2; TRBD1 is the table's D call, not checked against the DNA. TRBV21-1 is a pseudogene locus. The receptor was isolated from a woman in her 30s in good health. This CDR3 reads CASSETPGGRGHGYTF. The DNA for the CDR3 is TGTGCCAGCAGCGAAACCCCGGGGGGGCGCGGCCATGGCTACACCTTC.